The clone carrying this TCR beta chain was counted between two and nine times. What it recognizes is unknown. The length of the CDR3 is 16 residues. Looked up from germline, CDR1 is SGHVS and CDR2 is FQNEAQ. V lost 5 bases and J lost 5; bases outside the gene matches: 9. The data stem from a study of cytomegalovirus exposure and HLA in healthy donors. Overall study results and limits: Segments of the TCR beta V type were, in most cases, productive about 87% or about 30% of the time in an earlier analysis.

Researchers ran the PCR with 60 Vbeta and 13 Jbeta primers. TCRdb keeps only in-frame clones here, not all; method: immunoSEQ multiplex PCR. There are roughly 180,000 clones in the sample; 60% to 80% occur only once, and more than 13% lies in the top ten. The rearrangement joins TRBV7-8 to TRBJ1-4, with 9 nucleotides matching TRBD1. The TCR sequence derives from a man in his fifties in good health and CMV-seropositive. Sequences were obtained from PBMCs. The CDR3 reads CASSPRDRGINEKLFF. The CDR3 DNA reads TGTGCCAGCAGCCCGAGAGACAGGGGGATAAATGAAAAACTGTTTTTT.